This T cell receptor (beta chain) was retrieved from a study of cytomegalovirus exposure and HLA in healthy donors. The table lists this clone with a count of one. Primers included in the PCR were 60 Vbeta and 13 Jbeta primers. TCRdb's copy holds only in-frame clones and misses some; the assay was immunoSEQ multiplex PCR. The sample carries roughly 61,000 clones, approximately 80% recorded once. Germline V gives CDR1 SNHLY, CDR2 FYNNEI. The CDR3 runs to 15 residues. V trimming: 5 bases; J trimming: 5 bases; junction bases outside the gene matches: 3. The receptor comes from a male donor in good health and CMV-seronegative. This chain links TRBV2 with TRBJ1-6; TRBD1 agrees at 10 bases. Sequencing was carried out using PBMCs. The CDR3 bases are TGTGCCAGCAGTACTGGACAGGGGGATAATTCACCCCTCCACTTT. Its protein product is CASSTGQGDNSPLHF.